This T cell receptor (beta chain) was recovered during a study of cytomegalovirus exposure and HLA in healthy donors. Across the study: The 110 or so validation repertoires used a platform that matched the one used for the 500 to 700 first-cohort repertoires, as a later analysis reported.

The data were produced by immunoSEQ multiplex PCR, yet TCRdb's version contains in-frame clones alone and is incomplete. The sample lists 260,000 or so clones, around 91% occurring once. V was trimmed by 1 base and J by 2 bases, leaving 5 bases between them. The CDR3 spans 14 residues. Germline CDR1 SNHLY, CDR2 FYNNEI. The sequenced sample was PBMCs. This TCR derives from a young woman in good health and CMV-seronegative. The J gene is TRBJ2-2, the V gene TRBV2, with D unresolved. The CDR3 DNA follows: TGTGCCAGCAGTGAAGGACTCAACACCGGGGAGCTGTTTTTT. This translates into CASSEGLNTGELFF.